The T cell receptor beta chain described here comes from a study of OX40 agonist ivuxolimab in advanced cancers. V was cut by 5 bases and J by 3 bases, with 16 bases left in between. Looked up from germline, CDR1 is MDHEN and CDR2 is SYDVKM. The length of the CDR3 is 15 residues. The method was immunoSEQ multiplex PCR; TCRdb's version includes in-frame clones alone and lacks a portion of them. The data show roughly 26,000 clones, more than 70% seen once. V gene TRBV28 combines with J gene TRBJ1-1; D possibly corresponds to TRBD1 (5 bases). Sample: CD4+ or CD8+ T cells sorted from blood, taken in a trial of the OX40 agonist ivuxolimab. The clonotype was recovered from an adult with an advanced solid tumor such as melanoma, head and neck, liver or kidney cancer. CDR3 in DNA: TGTGCCAGCAGTGCGTTTGACAGATTAGACACTGAAGCTTTCTTT. Translated: CASSAFDRLDTEAFF.